This entry concerns a single TCR beta chain. This clone has just a few counts. There is no known antigen for this receptor. No much larger clone is present one base from it, and per-base qualities are unavailable. The entry originates in a study of T cell responses to AZD1222 COVID-19 vaccine (dated by TCRdb to the early 2020s). Background for the entire study: A total of approximately 230 trial participants underwent TCR sequencing, of whom some 210 received two doses of AZD1222 and about 26 received two doses of the MenACWY control vaccine. Trial participants were enrolled into age subgroups of 18-55, 56-69 and 70-plus years, which contained approximately 150, 28 and 58 TCR-sequenced participants, respectively.

The intended sense of this specimen's time point label: about 28 days (+/-7) after the second vaccine dose. AZD1222 recipients with second doses at about 4 weeks or about 12 weeks were pooled, because spike-specific TCR depth and breadth did not differ between schedules. The vaccinee samples were drawn from two UK trials, COV001 and COV002, one of which was a single-blind randomized controlled phase 2/3 trial testing AZD1222 (ChAdOx1 nCoV-19) in healthy adults. For TCRbeta chain sequencing, PBMC samples from trial participants were taken at day 0 and at day 28 after the second dose. General findings and caveats noted by the study authors: In the small 56-69-year group, the increase in depth fell short of significance, most likely because of low power. Conclusions about previously exposed vaccinees are limited because only 6 or 7 AZD1222 recipients were SARS-CoV-2 seropositive at baseline. The vaccine-associated CD4 TCRs covered the entire spike protein, and the dominant responses fell in regions 160-218 and 743-854. Reportedly, close to half of the unique spike-specific TCRs recognized epitopes lying outside the regions that are mutated in the B.1.351 and B.1.1.7 variants. Because no samples from the day 14 peak response were available, repertoires could be characterized only after the peak T cell response. Participants were mostly white British and included more females than males, and it was suggested by the authors that clonal diversity may have been underestimated. After two AZD1222 doses, both the breadth and the depth of spike-specific TCRs were significantly higher than at day 0 and than in MenACWY recipients.

The CDR3 contains 18 residues, cysteine and phenylalanine counted. Only the CDR3 DNA is retained, 54 bases long and in frame from the first base. Unmatched junction bases come to 13, with V trimmed by 1 base and J by 5 bases. CDR1 and CDR2 are drawn from the germline V gene: SGHRS, YFSETQ. The CDR3 regions of human TCRbeta chains were subjected to immunosequencing. Per the authors' processing: Repertoire TCRs were checked for matches against a reference library of SARS-CoV-2-specific TCRs that had been generated using the MIRA antigen-specificity platform. Breadth was defined as the fraction of unique TCRs that were SARS-CoV-2-associated. Depth was defined as the fraction of total T cells that were SARS-CoV-2-associated. Using the MIRA data, every spike-specific TCR was mapped to the spike region that the TCR reacted to and assigned to either a CD4 or a CD8 class. Log10-transformed breadth and depth values were compared by one-way ANOVA with Sidak's multiple comparisons tests. TCRdb limited this immuneACCESS table to in-frame rearrangements with V and J called. A share of clones is missing; checked studies link under half to unresolved V genes, and the rest is unexplained. The V and J calls and clone size come from that table; D and trimming were worked out from the DNA. The table for this sample lists some 79,000 clones; roughly 85% of them were counted only once. The ten largest clonotypes hold around 10% of the sample.

The sample in question was peripheral blood, obtained 28 days after the second AZD1222 dose. The rearranged chain carries TRBV5-1 and TRBJ2-5, and TRBD2 aligns with 11 junction nucleotides. The clonotype originates from an adult who received the AZD1222 COVID-19 vaccine. The CDR3 region: CASSLFSLAGGSGETQYF. The DNA reads TGCGCCAGCAGCTTGTTTTCCCTAGCGGGAGGATCCGGGGAGACCCAGTACTTC.